This T cell receptor (beta chain) derives from a study of CD8 T cells in ankylosing spondylitis. MiXCR was run by TCRdb on the 5' RACE reads, yielding one entry per CDR3 protein. In the table there are 150,000 or so distinct CDR3 sequences, 9.8% of which are singletons. To note about this clonotype: The target antigen is unknown.

Trimming took 4 bases from V and 8 from J; bases not matched to a gene: 11. The CDR3 totals 16 residues. The V gene's germline CDR1 is LGHNA and CDR2 YSLEER. Study observations and caveats: Disease-associated clonotypes exhibited CD8+ identity and were relatively infrequent in peripheral blood. Ankylosing spondylitis blood appeared to be characterized by a TCR beta motif of about eight highly homologous variants. Existing reports had already noted some motif variants in reactive arthritis synovial fluid and blood.

Sequenced: blood, either unsorted or a sorted T cell fraction (not recorded which). The chain has TRBV4-3 and TRBJ2-1, with 10 bases fitting TRBD2. This receptor was taken from a female donor with ankylosing spondylitis or in good health (not recorded which). This CDR3 is CASSPLPSGSIYEQFF. The DNA of the CDR3 is TGCGCCAGCAGCCCCCTCCCTAGCGGGAGTATCTATGAGCAGTTCTTC.